This T cell receptor beta chain was retrieved from a study of T cell responses to AZD1222 COVID-19 vaccine (dated by TCRdb to the early 2020s). For the study in its entirety: A total of under 250 trial participants underwent TCR sequencing, of whom 207 had received two doses of AZD1222 and some 25 had received two doses of the MenACWY control vaccine. Trial participants were enrolled by age into 18-55, 56-69 and 70-plus year subgroups, with approximately 150, 28 and 58 TCR-sequenced participants respectively. Results the study describes overall, beyond this receptor: Because no day 14 peak-response samples were available, the repertoires could be characterized only after the peak T cell response. The 56-69-year group was small, and its depth increase did not reach significance, likely because of low power. Conclusions about previously exposed vaccinees are limited because only 6 or 7 AZD1222 recipients were SARS-CoV-2 seropositive at baseline. Spike-specific TCR breadth and depth rose significantly after two AZD1222 doses compared with day 0 and with MenACWY recipients. Reportedly, close to half of the unique spike-specific TCRs recognized epitopes lying outside the regions that are mutated in the B.1.351 and B.1.1.7 variants. CD4 TCRs associated with the vaccine covered the entire spike protein, and the dominant responses were in regions 160-218 and 743-854. Most participants were white British and females outnumbered males, and the authors suggested that clonal diversity may have been underestimated.

Per the publication, the time point label means: about 28 days (+/-7) after the second vaccine dose. AZD1222 recipients whose second dose came at about 4 weeks and those whose second dose came at about 12 weeks were combined into one group, since spike-specific TCR depth and breadth did not differ between the two schedules. Samples from vaccinated people were obtained from the UK trials COV001 and COV002, which included a single-blind randomized controlled phase 2/3 trial of AZD1222 (ChAdOx1 nCoV-19) in healthy adults. For TCRbeta chain sequencing, PBMC samples from trial participants were taken at day 0 and at day 28 after the second dose. The CDR3 regions of human TCRbeta chains were analyzed by immunosequencing. Processing in the source paper ran as follows. TCRs in the repertoires were compared against a reference library of SARS-CoV-2-specific TCRs that had been generated with the MIRA antigen-specificity platform. Breadth meant the fraction of unique TCRs that were SARS-CoV-2-associated, whereas depth meant the fraction of total T cells that were SARS-CoV-2-associated. Using the MIRA data, each spike-specific TCR was assigned both to the spike region to which the TCR was reactive and to a CD4 or CD8 class. Log10-transformed breadth and depth values were compared by one-way ANOVA with Sidak's multiple comparisons tests. Sourced from immuneACCESS, this table was stored by TCRdb with only in-frame sequences that have V and J called. A share of the clones is absent; for the studies checked, an unresolved V gene accounts for under half, and the remainder has no known explanation. The DNA gave D and trimming, while V, J and clone size come from that table. Here the sample has 150,000 to 200,000 clones; 90% occur a single time. The ten top clones hold about 6% of the sample.

Comments on this clone: The antigen this receptor binds is unknown. No clone much larger than this one lies a single base away; base qualities are absent.

The CDR3 sequence holds 18 residues, the cysteine and phenylalanine included. Only the CDR3 portion is preserved as DNA: 54 bases, with reading frame beginning at the first base. From the germline V gene, CDR1 is KGHSH and CDR2 is LQKENI. From V the trimming removes 4 bases and from J it removes 5 bases, while the gene matches leave 17 bases of the junction unaccounted for. The rearranged segments are TRBV18 and TRBJ1-1; 9 central bases correspond to TRBD1. This sample comprised peripheral blood, obtained 28 days after the second AZD1222 dose. The TCR sequence derives from an adult who received the AZD1222 COVID-19 vaccine. The DNA reads TGTGCCAGCTCACGCCAGACGGGACAGGGAACGGTTGGGACTGAAGCTTTCTTT. The resulting protein is CASSRQTGQGTVGTEAFF.